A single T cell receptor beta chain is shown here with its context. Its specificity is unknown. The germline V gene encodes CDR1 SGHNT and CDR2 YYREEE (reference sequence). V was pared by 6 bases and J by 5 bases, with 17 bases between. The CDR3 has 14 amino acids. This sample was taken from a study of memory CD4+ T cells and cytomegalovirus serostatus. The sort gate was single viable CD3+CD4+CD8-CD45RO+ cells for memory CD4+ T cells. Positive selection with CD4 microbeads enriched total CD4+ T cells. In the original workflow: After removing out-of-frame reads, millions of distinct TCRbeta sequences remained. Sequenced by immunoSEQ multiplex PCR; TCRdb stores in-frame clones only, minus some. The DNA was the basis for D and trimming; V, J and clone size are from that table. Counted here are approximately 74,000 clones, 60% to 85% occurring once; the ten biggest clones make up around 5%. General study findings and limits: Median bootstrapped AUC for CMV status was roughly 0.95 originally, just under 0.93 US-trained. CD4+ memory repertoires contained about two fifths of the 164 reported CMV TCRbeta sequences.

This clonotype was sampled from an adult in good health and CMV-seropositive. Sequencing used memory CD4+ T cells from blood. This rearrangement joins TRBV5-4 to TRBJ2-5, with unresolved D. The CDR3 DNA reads TGTGCCAGCATCCCGGACGTGACCGGGGAGACCCAGTACTTC. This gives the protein CASIPDVTGETQYF.